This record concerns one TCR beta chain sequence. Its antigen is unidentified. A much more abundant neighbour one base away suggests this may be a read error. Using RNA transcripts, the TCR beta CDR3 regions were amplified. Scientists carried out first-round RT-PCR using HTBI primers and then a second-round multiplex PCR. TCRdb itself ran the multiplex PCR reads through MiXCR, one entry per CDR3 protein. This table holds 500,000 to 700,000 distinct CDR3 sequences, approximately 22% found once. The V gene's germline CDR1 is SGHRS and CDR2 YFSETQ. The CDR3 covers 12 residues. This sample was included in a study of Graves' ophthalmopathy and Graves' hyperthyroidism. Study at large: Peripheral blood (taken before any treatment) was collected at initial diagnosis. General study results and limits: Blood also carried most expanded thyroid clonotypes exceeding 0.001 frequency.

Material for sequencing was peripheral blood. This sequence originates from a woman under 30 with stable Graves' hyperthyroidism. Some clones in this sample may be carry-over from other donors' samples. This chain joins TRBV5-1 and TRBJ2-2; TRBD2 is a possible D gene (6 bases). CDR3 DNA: TGCGCCAGCAGCAACGGTCGCGGGGAGCTGTGTTTT. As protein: CASSNGRGELCF.